The source of this T cell receptor (beta chain) is a study of T-cell memory formation after mild COVID-19. Study-level results: Clones contracting day 15 to 85 were balanced CD4/CD8; later expanders leaned CD4+.

A note on this clonotype: Its matching antigen is unknown.

MiXCR, run by TCRdb on the 5' RACE reads, gives a single entry per CDR3 protein. The table lists some 120,000 distinct CDR3 sequences, roughly 15% of them singletons. The CDR3 extends over 16 amino acids. V was pared by 5 bases and J by 2 bases, with 17 bases between. Germline-derived CDR1 and CDR2 are SGHTA and FQGTGA. The sample consisted of PBMCs or a T cell subset sorted from them (not recorded which). The chain links TRBV7-3 to TRBJ2-3; tentative D call: TRBD1 (6 bases). This clonotype originated in an adult woman who had mild COVID-19 (a few samples of this study predate the infection). Cell type and time point are not known. CDR3 nucleotides: TGTGCCAGCAGCATTCAGGGACGGACAGACACAGATACGCAGTATTTT. Its translation is CASSIQGRTDTDTQYF.